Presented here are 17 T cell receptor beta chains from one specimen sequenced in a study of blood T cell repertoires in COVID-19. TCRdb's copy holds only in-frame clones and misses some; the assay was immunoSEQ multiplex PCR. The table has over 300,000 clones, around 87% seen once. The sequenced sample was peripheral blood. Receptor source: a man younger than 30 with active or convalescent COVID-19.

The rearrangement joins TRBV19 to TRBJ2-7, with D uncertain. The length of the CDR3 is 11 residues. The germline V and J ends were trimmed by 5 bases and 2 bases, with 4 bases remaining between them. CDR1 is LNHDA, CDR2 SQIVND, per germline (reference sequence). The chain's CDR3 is CASSAAYEQYF. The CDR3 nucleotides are TGTGCCAGTAGTGCAGCCTACGAGCAGTACTTC.

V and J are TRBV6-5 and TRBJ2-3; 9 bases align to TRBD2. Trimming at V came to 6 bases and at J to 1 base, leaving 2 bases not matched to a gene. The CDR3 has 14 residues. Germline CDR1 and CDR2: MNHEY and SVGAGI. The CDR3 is CASRKRGGTDTQYF. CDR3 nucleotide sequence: TGTGCCAGCAGGAAGCGGGGGGGCACAGATACGCAGTATTTT.

The CDR3 reads CSVGWQGNQPQHF. In DNA form, the CDR3 reads TGCAGCGTTGGTTGGCAGGGCAATCAGCCCCAGCATTTT. The chain recombines TRBV29-1 with TRBJ1-5; D unresolved. Between the trimmed V and J ends, which lost 4 bases and 2 bases, there was a span of 9 bases. The CDR3 sequence is 13 residues long. CDR1 and CDR2 from the germline V gene are SQVTM and ANQGSEA. The whole variable domain, filled in from reference TRBV29-1 and TRBJ1-5, reads SAVISQKPSRDICQRGTSLTIQCQVDSQVTMMFWYRQQPGQSLTLIATANQGSEATYESGFVIDKFPISRPNLTFSTLTVSNMSPEDSSIYLCSVGWQGNQPQHFGDGTRLSIL.

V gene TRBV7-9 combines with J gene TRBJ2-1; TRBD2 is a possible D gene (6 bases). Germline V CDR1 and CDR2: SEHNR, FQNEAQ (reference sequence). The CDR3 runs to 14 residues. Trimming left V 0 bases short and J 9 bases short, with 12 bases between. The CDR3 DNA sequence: TGTGCCAGCAGCTTAGCGACACTAGCACGTGAGCAGTTCTTC. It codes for CASSLATLAREQFF.

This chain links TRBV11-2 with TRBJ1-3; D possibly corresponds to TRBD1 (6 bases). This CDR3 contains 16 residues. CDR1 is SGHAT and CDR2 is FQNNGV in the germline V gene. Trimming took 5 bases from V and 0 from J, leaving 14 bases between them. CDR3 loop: CASSPQGHLSGNTIYF. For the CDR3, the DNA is TGTGCCAGCAGCCCCCAGGGGCACCTCTCTGGAAACACCATATATTTT.

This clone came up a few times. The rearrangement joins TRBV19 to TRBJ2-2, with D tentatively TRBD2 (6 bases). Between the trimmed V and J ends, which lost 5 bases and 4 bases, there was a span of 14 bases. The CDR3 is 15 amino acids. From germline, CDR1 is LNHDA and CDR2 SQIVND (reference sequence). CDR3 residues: CASSWDSSSTGELFF. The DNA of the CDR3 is TGTGCCAGTAGTTGGGACTCCTCTTCCACCGGGGAGCTGTTTTTT.

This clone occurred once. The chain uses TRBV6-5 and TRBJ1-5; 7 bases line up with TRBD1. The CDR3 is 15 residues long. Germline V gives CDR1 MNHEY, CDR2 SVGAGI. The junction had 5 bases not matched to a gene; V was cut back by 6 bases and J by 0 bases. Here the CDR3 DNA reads TGTGCCAGCAGAAAAGACAGGGCTAGCAATCAGCCCCAGCATTTT. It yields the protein CASRKDRASNQPQHF.

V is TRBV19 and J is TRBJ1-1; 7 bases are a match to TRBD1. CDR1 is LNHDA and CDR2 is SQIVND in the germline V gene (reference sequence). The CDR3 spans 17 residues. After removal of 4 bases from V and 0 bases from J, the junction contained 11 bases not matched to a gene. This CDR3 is CASSTEGGQLMNTEAFF. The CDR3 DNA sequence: TGTGCCAGTAGTACTGAAGGGGGACAGCTCATGAACACTGAAGCTTTCTTT.

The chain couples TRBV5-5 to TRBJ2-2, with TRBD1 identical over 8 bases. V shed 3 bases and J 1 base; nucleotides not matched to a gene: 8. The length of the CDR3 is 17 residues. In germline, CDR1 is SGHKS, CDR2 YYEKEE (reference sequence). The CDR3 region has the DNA TGTGCCAGCAGCTGGGATCCAGGGGGCAAGAACACCGGGGAGCTGTTTTTT. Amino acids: CASSWDPGGKNTGELFF.

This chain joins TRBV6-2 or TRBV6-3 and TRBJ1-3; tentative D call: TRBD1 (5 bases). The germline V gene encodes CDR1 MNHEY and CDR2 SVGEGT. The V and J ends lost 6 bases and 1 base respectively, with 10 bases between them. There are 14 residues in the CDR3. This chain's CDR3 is CASSGQVSGNTIYF. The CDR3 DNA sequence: TGTGCCAGCAGCGGACAAGTTTCTGGAAACACCATATATTTT.

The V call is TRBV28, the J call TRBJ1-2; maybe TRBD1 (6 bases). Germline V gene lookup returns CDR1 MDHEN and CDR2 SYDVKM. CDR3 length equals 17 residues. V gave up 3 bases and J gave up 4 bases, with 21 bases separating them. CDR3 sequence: CASSLNPTGQGGYGYTF. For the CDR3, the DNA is TGTGCCAGCAGTTTGAATCCGACAGGCCAAGGAGGCTATGGCTACACCTTC.

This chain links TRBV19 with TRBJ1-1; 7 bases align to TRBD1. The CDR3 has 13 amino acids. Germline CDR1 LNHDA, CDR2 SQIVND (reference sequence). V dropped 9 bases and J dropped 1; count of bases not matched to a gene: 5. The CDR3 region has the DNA TGTGCCAGCTCCAGGGGGGCGAACACTGAAGCTTTCTTT. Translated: CASSRGANTEAFF.

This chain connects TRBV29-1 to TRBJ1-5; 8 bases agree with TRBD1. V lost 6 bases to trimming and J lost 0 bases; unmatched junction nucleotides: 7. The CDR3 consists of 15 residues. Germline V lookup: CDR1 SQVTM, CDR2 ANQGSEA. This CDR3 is CSVRQGTGSNQPQHF. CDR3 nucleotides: TGCAGCGTCCGACAGGGGACGGGTAGCAATCAGCCCCAGCATTTT.

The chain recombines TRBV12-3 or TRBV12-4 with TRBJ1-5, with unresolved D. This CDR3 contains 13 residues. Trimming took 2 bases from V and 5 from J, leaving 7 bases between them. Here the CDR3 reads CASSLTVDQPQHF. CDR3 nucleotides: TGTGCCAGCAGTTTAACTGTAGATCAGCCCCAGCATTTT.

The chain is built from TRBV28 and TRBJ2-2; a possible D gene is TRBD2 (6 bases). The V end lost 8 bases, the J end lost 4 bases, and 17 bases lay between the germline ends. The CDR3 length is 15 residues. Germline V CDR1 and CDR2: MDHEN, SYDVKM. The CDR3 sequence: CASSTEGLSTGELFF. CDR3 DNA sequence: TGTGCCAGCTCGACGGAGGGGCTAAGCACCGGGGAGCTGTTTTTT.

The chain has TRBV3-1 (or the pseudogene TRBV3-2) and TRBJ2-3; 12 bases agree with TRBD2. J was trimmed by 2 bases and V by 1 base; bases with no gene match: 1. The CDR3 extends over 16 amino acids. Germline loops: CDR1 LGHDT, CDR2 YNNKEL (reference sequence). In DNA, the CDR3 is TGTGCCAGCAGCCAAGCTAGCGGGAGGGCCACAGATACGCAGTATTTT. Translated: CASSQASGRATDTQYF.

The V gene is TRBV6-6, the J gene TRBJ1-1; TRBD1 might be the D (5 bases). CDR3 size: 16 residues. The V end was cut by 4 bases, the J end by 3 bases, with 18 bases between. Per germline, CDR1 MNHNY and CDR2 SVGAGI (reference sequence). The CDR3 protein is CASSSLGWGEDTEAFF. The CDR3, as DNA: TGTGCCAGCAGTTCCCTAGGGTGGGGGGAGGACACTGAAGCTTTCTTT.